This T cell receptor (beta chain) was recovered during a study of cytomegalovirus exposure and HLA in healthy donors (TCRdb year 2017). With regard to the full study: According to an earlier analysis of 587 of the donors, about 179 million T cells yielded 90 million to 140 million unique TCR beta sequences and 250 to 350 Gb of sequence data. About 320 gigabases of sequencing data and tens of millions of unique TCR sequences were included in an early release covering roughly 600 HLA-typed donors. Of the roughly 400 genotyped donors, 65% to 90% fell in the genetic ancestry cluster associated with self-reported Caucasian donors. The study was designed to test whether signatures of past pathogen exposure could be identified by cataloging public T cell receptors. The study used immunosequencing to profile the T cell repertoires of approximately 690 subjects and linked those repertoires to cytomegalovirus serostatus. Besides the first cohort of around 700 subjects, a separate validation cohort made up of about 120 different subjects was used. To predict cytomegalovirus infection status, the study brought together high-throughput TCR immunosequencing, statistical association of individual TCRs with disease status, and machine learning. To study patterns of TCR occurrence, a later analysis re-analyzed previously published TCR beta repertoires from 650 to 750 donors and added high-resolution HLA genotyping. Rather than using new phenotypic data, the later analysis identified candidate immune exposures from TCR beta sequences and from how often those sequences occurred across donors. An earlier analysis of 587 of the donors applied high-throughput TCR beta sequencing to assess whether each TCR beta V gene segment acted as functional or pseudogenic. Donor age, sex, ethnicity and CMV serostatus were compiled together with the repertoire data. A later genetic analysis used genome-wide SNP genotypes for about 65% of the roughly 700 donors, treating that subset as a discovery cohort. All discovery cohort repertoires had been generated using a single sequencing platform. HLA typing included class I and class II loci at four-digit resolution. The number of donors typed differed by locus, with about 629-640 for A, B, C, DRB1 and DQB1, 522 for DQA1, 606 for DPA1, and over 400 for DPB1. Four or five DR-DQ haplotypes were handled as single units for association and clustering, since linkage in the cohort was strong. On average, roughly 240,000 unique TCR beta nucleotide sequences were sequenced per donor among about 400 genotyped donors of the cohort, with roughly a sixth of those sequences being non-productive.

The V end loses 0 bases and the J end loses 9 bases, and a stretch of 6 bases separates them. CDR1 is given as WSHSY and CDR2 as SAAADI, both from the germline V gene. Measured from the cysteine to the phenylalanine, the CDR3 is 13 residues long. The DNA shown is the 39-base CDR3, in frame from base 1. In total, roughly 710 healthy bone marrow donors made up the cohort. Cohort members were all nominally healthy when sampled, although unrecorded immune exposures were likely present. The donor tested CMV seronegative, placing the donor among the 300 to 450 seronegative members of the cohort. Every donor gave a peripheral blood sample, and the peripheral blood mononuclear cells from that sample were used for TCR beta sequencing. The Qiagen DNeasy Blood Extraction Kit was used to extract genomic DNA from the blood cell samples. Points on this clone: Its recognized antigen is unknown. Per-base qualities were not stored, and no clone one base away is much larger.

Library preparation was by the immunoSEQ multiplex PCR assay. For the multiplex PCR, a mixture combining 60 forward primers for TCR Vbeta segments and 13 reverse primers for TCR Jbeta segments was used. The CDR3 region of rearranged TCR beta genes was amplified from genomic DNA with a multiplex PCR assay. Amplified TCR beta libraries were sequenced as 87-base-pair reads on the Illumina HiSeq System. Regarding the original processing steps: In a later analysis, some 80 million unique TCR beta chains were counted across the roughly 610 repertoires, and roughly 11 million of these chains were shared by at least two donors. A nearest-neighbor algorithm error-corrected the raw reads and collapsed the reads into unique sequences, merging closely related sequences to remove PCR and sequencing errors. CDR3 sequences were aligned to IMGT reference sequences to assign V, D and J gene segments. For a sequence to be retained, a match of at least six nucleotides to both a V gene segment and a J gene segment was required. A rearrangement counted as productive if the CDR3 had no stop codons and remained in frame with V and J, and every other rearrangement counted as non-productive. Following IMGT convention, CDR3 was defined as the stretch from the second conserved V-encoded cysteine up to the conserved J-encoded phenylalanine. The earlier analysis of 450 to 750 of the donors excluded any sequence lacking an unambiguous match to a single V gene segment. An earlier analysis of about 600 of the donors called V segments functional above 56.7% productive rearrangements and segregating when the between-donor standard deviation exceeded 5%. A statistical classification framework was developed to diagnose cytomegalovirus status using the catalog of TCR beta chain sequences. In a later analysis, TCR nucleotide sequences were compared against IMGT/GENE-DB human TR gene sequences so that V and J genes could be assigned. Using the TCRdist pipeline, a later analysis assigned CDR3 sequences along with most-parsimonious VDJ recombination scenarios. In a later analysis, each TCR beta chain was defined by its CDR3 amino acid sequence together with its V-gene family, and reads lacking a unique V-gene family were excluded. In a later analysis, 450 to 600 highly shared, low-generation-probability nucleotide sequences were removed to address suspected cross-contamination and a sequencing artifact. For each public chain, a later analysis derived a clonal expansion index from normalized ranks of inferred template counts within each repertoire. A later analysis computed generation probabilities with a VDJ recombination model fitted to out-of-frame rearrangements, and checked the results against IGoR. Hypergeometric tests were used in a later analysis to score TCR-TCR, TCR-HLA and TCR-CMV co-occurrence, with a repertoire-size bias correction applied to the TCR pairs. A later analysis estimated false discovery rates by permuting HLA or CMV assignments 20 times. In a later analysis, co-occurring TCRs were grouped with DBSCAN, and TCRdist sequence similarity was added when clustering was performed within HLA-allele-positive subsets. For co-occurrence clustering, repertoires with fewer than 30,000 or more than 120,000 public chains were excluded, along with about five repertoires with anomalous nucleotide sharing. Here the immuneACCESS table is served through TCRdb, limited to in-frame sequences with V and J called. Missing clones are a known gap in these copies; in checked studies unresolved V genes cover under half, and the rest lacks a known reason. V and J calls and clone size are as listed in that table; D and trimming were resolved from the DNA. The table for this sample lists more than 100,000 clones; about four fifths of them were counted only once. The top ten hold 0.95% to 1.4% of the sample.

General study outcomes and caveats: Linkage disequilibrium might explain the correlated functional status among segregating V segments, but an unknown experimental factor could not be ruled out. In vitro tests confirmed that a few of the cytomegalovirus-associated TCR beta chains recognize cytomegalovirus antigens. The only immune exposure information available for the cohort was CMV serostatus. It was suggested by the authors that the approach could potentially be generalized to other disease states and immunological phenotypes. At a false discovery rate of 0.05, a later analysis linked fewer than 20,000 TCR beta sequences to specific HLA alleles. A later analysis reported that several top co-occurrence clusters appeared linked to parvovirus B19, influenza, CMV and Epstein-Barr virus. A group of highly shared sequence variants was considered likely to be a technical artifact of the sequencing pipeline. V-gene and J-gene trimming of TCR beta chains was associated with a missense DCLRE1C variant in a later genetic analysis, and the association was replicated in an independent cohort. Sequencing depth was assumed to be roughly uniform across donors in the presence/absence analyses, though that assumption may not hold. The earlier analysis of approximately 540 of the donors excluded fewer than 20 rarely observed V segments, including chromosome 9 orphons, because counts were too low. In an earlier analysis of roughly 560 of the donors, most TCR beta V segments were observed in productive rearrangements about 90% or about 30% of the time, broadly matching IMGT annotations. Because HLA typing was unavailable for some donors at each locus, only the typed subset was used in association tests. While some public TCRs were present in many individuals, most TCR sequences turned up only very rarely across donors. Some IMGT-functional V segments, including TRBV6-2 and TRBV6-3, could not be told apart with the 87-base-pair reads, so those segments were excluded. A later analysis found that most CMV-associated TCR beta chains appeared HLA-restricted, with HLA associations seemingly driven largely by CMV exposure. In a later analysis, TCR association rates were found to vary across HLA loci, with the most associated TCRs seen for DRB1 alleles and the fewest for HLA-C alleles. According to a later genetic analysis, donors in an Asian-associated ancestry cluster had fewer N-insertions in productive TCRs than the approximately 690-donor mean. In both the original and validation cohorts, the classifier was reported to diagnose cytomegalovirus status with high specificity and sensitivity. In a later analysis, HLA-associated TCR beta chains showed more clonal expansion and lower generation probabilities than non-associated chains that were equally common. A total of 150 to 200 TCR beta chains were listed by the study as associated with cytomegalovirus. A further reported finding was that TCR beta sequences accurately predicted the HLA-A and HLA-B alleles for most subjects in the first cohort. This cohort had only TCR beta chains sequenced, and the lack of alpha or paired-chain data limited which features could be detected. Strong co-occurrence of HLA alleles, especially DR and DQ, made assigning TCR associations to individual alleles difficult.

Sample: PBMCs. The origin of this receptor is a male donor in good health and CMV-seronegative. Recombination joined TRBV10-2 with TRBJ1-6; no D gene call is confident. The CDR3 amino acid sequence is: CASSESRVSPLHF. The DNA is as follows: TGCGCCAGCAGTGAGTCACGGGTTTCACCCCTCCACTTT.